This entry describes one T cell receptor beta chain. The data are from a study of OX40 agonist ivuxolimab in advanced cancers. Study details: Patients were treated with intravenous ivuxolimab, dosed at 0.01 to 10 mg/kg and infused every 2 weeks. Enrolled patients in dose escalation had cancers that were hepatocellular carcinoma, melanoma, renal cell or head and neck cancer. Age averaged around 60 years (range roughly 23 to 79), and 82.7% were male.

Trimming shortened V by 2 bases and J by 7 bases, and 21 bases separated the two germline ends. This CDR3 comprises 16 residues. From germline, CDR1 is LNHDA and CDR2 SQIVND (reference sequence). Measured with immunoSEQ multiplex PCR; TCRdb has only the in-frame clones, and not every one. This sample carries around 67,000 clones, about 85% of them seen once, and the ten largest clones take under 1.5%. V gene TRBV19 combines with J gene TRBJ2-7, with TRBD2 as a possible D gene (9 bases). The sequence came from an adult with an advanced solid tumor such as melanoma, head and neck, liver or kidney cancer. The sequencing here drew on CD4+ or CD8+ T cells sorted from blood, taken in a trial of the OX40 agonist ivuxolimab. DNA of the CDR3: TGTGCCAGTAGTATAACAGGGGGACTAGCTACGGGGGAGCAGTACTTC. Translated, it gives CASSITGGLATGEQYF. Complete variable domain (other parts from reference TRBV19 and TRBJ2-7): DGGITQSPKYLFRKEGQNVTLSCEQNLNHDAMYWYRQDPGQGLRLIYYSQIVNDFQKGDIAEGYSVSREKKESFPLTVTSAQKNPTAFYLCASSITGGLATGEQYFGPGTRLTVT.